This T cell receptor (beta chain) was retrieved from a study of blood T cell repertoires in COVID-19. In the study overall: The study drew acute and convalescent COVID-19 samples from the United States, Italy and Spain. The cDNA or gDNA used as material had been derived from T cells, B-cell-depleted T cells, or PBMCs.

In the authors' methods: Reference gene primer amplification gave nucleated cell count estimates. Assay used: immunoSEQ multiplex PCR; TCRdb lists only in-frame clones, some missing. V and J calls and clone size come straight from that table; D and trimming were deduced from the DNA. This sample carries 70,000 to 90,000 clones, approximately 88% of them seen once, and the ten largest clones take around 29%. The CDR3 covers 14 residues. Germline assignment: CDR1 KGHSH and CDR2 LQKENI. Trimming took 5 bases from V and 2 from J, leaving 10 bases between them. This sequence originates from a man between 50 and 59 years old with acute or convalescent COVID-19. The source material was peripheral blood. The chain links TRBV18 to TRBJ2-4; D might be TRBD1 (6 bases). The DNA of the CDR3 is TGTGCCAGCTCAATCGGACAGACCAAAAACATTCAGTACTTC. This translates into CASSIGQTKNIQYF.